These T cell receptor beta chains were read from a single sample in a study of cytomegalovirus exposure and HLA in healthy donors. TCRdb keeps only in-frame clones here, not all; method: immunoSEQ multiplex PCR. The sample has some 46,000 clones; the top ten hold 1.8%. Sequenced input: PBMCs. The receptors derive from a woman aged 30 to 39 in good health and CMV-seronegative. The CDR3 runs from the conserved cysteine through the conserved F or W. Fields, in order: D gene, V gene, J gene, CDR3 protein, CDR3 DNA. A D gene is named only where the DNA matches it firmly.

TRBD1	TRBV29-1	TRBJ1-1	CSVLMTGGTEAFF	TGCAGCGTTTTGATGACAGGGGGCACTGAAGCTTTCTTT
TRBD1	TRBV6-6	TRBJ1-4	CASSHRGQGLNEKLFF	TGTGCCAGCAGCCATCGCGGACAGGGCCTTAATGAAAAACTGTTTTTT
TRBD1	TRBV7-3	TRBJ1-1	CASSDTGGNTEAFF	TGTGCCAGCAGCGATACAGGGGGCAACACTGAAGCTTTCTTT
.	TRBV14	TRBJ2-7	CASSQEAGYPSYEQYF	TGTGCCAGCAGCCAAGAGGCAGGATATCCATCCTACGAGCAGTACTTC
.	TRBV30	TRBJ2-1	CAWTPINEQFF	TGTGCCTGGACCCCAATTAATGAGCAGTTCTTC
TRBD1	TRBV30	TRBJ2-7	CAGSEVGQGASEQYF	TGTGCCGGGAGTGAGGTGGGACAGGGTGCGAGTGAGCAGTACTTC
.	TRBV28	TRBJ1-5	CASSPQGGGGPQHF	TGTGCCAGCAGTCCTCAGGGAGGGGGTGGGCCCCAGCATTTT
TRBD2	TRBV29-1	TRBJ2-7	CSAASGRTYEQYF	TGCAGCGCCGCTAGCGGGAGAACCTACGAGCAGTACTTC
.	TRBV4-2	TRBJ1-5	CASSQDWGPQPQHF	TGTGCCAGCAGCCAAGATTGGGGCCCTCAGCCCCAGCATTTT
.	TRBV6-4	TRBJ1-1	CASSDQGIESHLNTEAFF	TGTGCCAGCAGTGACCAGGGGATAGAATCTCATCTGAACACTGAAGCTTTCTTT
.	TRBV2	TRBJ2-7	CASTSAYEQYF	TGTGCCAGCACCTCGGCCTACGAGCAGTACTTC
TRBD2	TRBV4-2	TRBJ2-3	CASSQESGRGGRSDTQYF	TGTGCCAGCAGCCAAGAATCTGGTAGGGGCGGGAGATCGGATACGCAGTATTTT
TRBD1	TRBV7-2	TRBJ1-2	CASSPWTGDSYTF	TGTGCCAGCAGCCCGTGGACAGGCGACAGCTACACCTTC
.	TRBV29-1	TRBJ1-1	CSGIGQAYTEAFF	TGCAGCGGAATAGGACAAGCCTACACTGAAGCTTTCTTT
.	TRBV4-1	TRBJ1-3	CAAQKTGNTIYF	TGCGCCGCCCAGAAGACTGGAAACACCATATATTTT
.	TRBV4-2	TRBJ2-7	CASSQGTALYEQYF	TGTGCCAGCAGCCAGGGGACTGCTCTATACGAGCAGTACTTC
TRBD1	TRBV30	TRBJ1-2	CAWSGGSQGANYGYTF	TGTGCCTGGAGTGGGGGATCACAGGGGGCTAACTATGGCTACACCTTC
TRBD2	TRBV7-9	TRBJ2-3	CASSSPYEGGSGSPQYF	TGTGCCAGCAGCTCACCCTACGAGGGTGGTAGCGGGAGTCCGCAGTATTTT
.	TRBV4-1	TRBJ2-5	CASSQGTVVETQYF	TGCGCCAGCAGCCAAGGGACAGTCGTGGAGACCCAGTACTTC
.	TRBV4-1	TRBJ2-7	CASSQDPAGYEQYF	TGCGCCAGCAGCCAAGATCCAGCGGGCTACGAGCAGTACTTC
.	TRBV9	TRBJ1-2	CASSPELGRGGYTF	TGTGCCAGCAGCCCCGAGTTGGGGCGGGGTGGCTACACCTTC
.	TRBV5-6	TRBJ2-7	CASQTGGWGEQYF	TGTGCCAGCCAGACGGGGGGCTGGGGCGAGCAGTACTTC
.	TRBV29-1	TRBJ1-2	CSVSPGTSNYGYTF	TGCAGCGTCTCTCCCGGGACAAGTAACTATGGCTACACCTTC
.	TRBV4-1	TRBJ1-1	CASSRTALNTEAFF	TGCGCCAGCAGCCGGACAGCCTTGAACACTGAAGCTTTCTTT
.	TRBV5-4	TRBJ1-1	CASSLGAGMNTEAFF	TGTGCCAGCAGCTTGGGGGCAGGGATGAACACTGAAGCTTTCTTT
TRBD1	TRBV4-3	TRBJ2-2	CASSLGTGGTGELFF	TGCGCCAGCAGCCTCGGGACAGGGGGCACCGGGGAGCTGTTTTTT
TRBD1	TRBV13	TRBJ2-7	CASSGPNRGYEQYF	TGTGCCAGCAGCGGCCCCAACAGGGGCTACGAGCAGTACTTC
TRBD2	TRBV7-9	TRBJ2-5	CASSRSSGTGTQYF	TGTGCCAGCAGCCGGAGTAGCGGGACTGGGACCCAGTACTTC
TRBD1	TRBV6-1	TRBJ2-7	CASSGPRDSSYEQYF	TGTGCCAGCAGTGGGCCCAGGGACAGTTCCTACGAGCAGTACTTC
TRBD1	TRBV28	TRBJ2-7	CASSSSDRAGEQYF	TGTGCCAGCAGTTCCTCGGACAGGGCAGGCGAGCAGTACTTC
.	TRBV6-1	TRBJ1-5	CASMTGEVYQPQHF	TGTGCCAGCATGACGGGGGAGGTTTATCAGCCCCAGCATTTT
TRBD1	TRBV4-1	TRBJ2-1	CASSQDPGQPRAYNEQFF	TGCGCCAGCAGCCAAGACCCGGGACAGCCCCGAGCCTACAATGAGCAGTTCTTC
.	TRBV4-1	TRBJ2-5	CASSTPRERNDETQYF	TGCGCCAGCAGCACCCCGAGAGAGCGGAACGATGAGACCCAGTACTTC
.	TRBV11-3	TRBJ2-7	CASSQAGLASYEQYF	TGTGCCAGCAGCCAGGCGGGCCTAGCCTCCTACGAGCAGTACTTC
.	TRBV6-4	TRBJ2-3	CANSDSGASTDTQYF	TGTGCCAACAGTGACTCGGGGGCTAGCACAGATACGCAGTATTTT
.	TRBV9	TRBJ1-1	CASSVGDTTEAFF	TGTGCCAGCAGCGTAGGGGACACTACGGAAGCTTTCTTT
.	TRBV7-9	TRBJ1-1	CASSSRRNRSRNTEAFF	TGTGCCAGCAGCTCCCGCCGAAACAGGAGCCGGAACACTGAAGCTTTCTTT
.	TRBV18	TRBJ1-1	CASSPRGLNTEAFF	TGTGCCAGCTCACCACGGGGGCTGAACACTGAAGCTTTCTTT
.	TRBV4-2	TRBJ1-5	CASSQVDRNQPQHF	TGTGCCAGCAGCCAAGTCGACAGGAATCAGCCCCAGCATTTT
TRBD2	TRBV7-3	TRBJ2-1	CASSPSGSPSDNEQFF	TGTGCCAGCAGCCCTAGCGGAAGTCCTTCCGACAATGAGCAGTTCTTC
TRBD2	TRBV4-1	TRBJ2-1	CASSQDWTSGIYNEQFF	TGCGCCAGCAGCCAAGACTGGACTAGCGGGATCTACAATGAGCAGTTCTTC
.	TRBV28	TRBJ2-5	CASSGGLPTETQYF	TGTGCCAGCAGCGGGGGGCTACCGACTGAGACCCAGTACTTC
.	TRBV15	TRBJ2-7	CATSRGQGSSYEQYF	TGTGCCACCAGCAGAGGTCAGGGTAGCTCCTACGAGCAGTACTTC
.	TRBV7-9	TRBJ2-5	CASSMGLLENQYF	TGTGCCAGCAGCATGGGACTGCTCGAGAACCAGTACTTC
.	TRBV5-6	TRBJ1-2	CASSLLDRTNYGYTF	TGTGCCAGCAGCTTGTTAGACAGGACCAACTATGGCTACACCTTC
TRBD1	TRBV6-6	TRBJ2-2	CASSYQGQVRAGELFF	TGTGCCAGCAGTTACCAAGGACAGGTTAGGGCCGGGGAGCTGTTTTTT
.	TRBV11-2	TRBJ2-1	CASSLEQSSDNEQFF	TGTGCCAGCAGCTTAGAACAGAGCTCCGACAATGAGCAGTTCTTC
.	TRBV6-5	TRBJ2-1	CASSPTGLSYNEQFF	TGTGCCAGCAGTCCTACGGGACTCTCCTACAATGAGCAGTTCTTC
.	TRBV18	TRBJ2-7	CASSPPDSRSYEQYF	TGTGCCAGCTCACCCCCGGACAGTAGGTCGTACGAGCAGTACTTC
TRBD1	TRBV11-3	TRBJ1-1	CASRDRTGETTEAFF	TGTGCCAGCAGAGATAGGACAGGGGAGACCACTGAAGCTTTCTTT
TRBD2	TRBV19	TRBJ2-7	CASRTSPSGAYEQYF	TGTGCCAGTCGAACCTCCCCTAGCGGGGCCTACGAGCAGTACTTC
.	TRBV2	TRBJ1-5	CASSETGFGQPQHF	TGTGCCAGCAGCGAGACAGGTTTTGGTCAGCCCCAGCATTTT
TRBD1	TRBV5-8	TRBJ1-2	CASSWGGTGGNYGYTF	TGTGCCAGCAGCTGGGGGGGAACAGGGGGCAACTATGGCTACACCTTC
TRBD1	TRBV6-1	TRBJ2-5	CASSEALLTGGETQYF	TGTGCCAGCAGTGAAGCGCTTTTGACAGGGGGCGAGACCCAGTACTTC
TRBD1	TRBV29-1	TRBJ2-1	CSVFGTGYNEQFF	TGCAGCGTTTTCGGGACAGGCTACAATGAGCAGTTCTTC
TRBD2	TRBV6-5	TRBJ2-5	CASSFSGREETQYF	TGTGCCAGCAGTTTTAGCGGGAGGGAAGAGACCCAGTACTTC
TRBD2	TRBV4-2	TRBJ2-7	CASSQLRTSGTYEQYF	TGTGCCAGCAGCCAACTTCGGACTAGCGGAACCTACGAGCAGTACTTC